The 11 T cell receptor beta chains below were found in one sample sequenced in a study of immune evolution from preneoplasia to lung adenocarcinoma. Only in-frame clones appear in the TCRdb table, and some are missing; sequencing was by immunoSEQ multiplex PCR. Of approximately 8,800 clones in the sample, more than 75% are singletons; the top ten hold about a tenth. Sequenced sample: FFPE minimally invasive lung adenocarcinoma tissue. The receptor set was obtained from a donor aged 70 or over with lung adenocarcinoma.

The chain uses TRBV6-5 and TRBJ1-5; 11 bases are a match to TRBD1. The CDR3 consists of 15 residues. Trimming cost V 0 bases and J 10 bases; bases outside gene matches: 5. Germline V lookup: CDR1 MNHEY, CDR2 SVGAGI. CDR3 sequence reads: CASSYSRTGGDPQHF. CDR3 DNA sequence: TGTGCCAGCAGTTACTCGAGGACAGGGGGCGATCCCCAGCATTTT.

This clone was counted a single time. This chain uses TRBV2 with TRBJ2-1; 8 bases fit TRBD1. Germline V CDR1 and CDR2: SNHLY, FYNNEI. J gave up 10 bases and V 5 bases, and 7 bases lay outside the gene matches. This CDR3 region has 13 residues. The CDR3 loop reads CASSRDRRTEQFF. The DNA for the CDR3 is TGTGCCAGCAGTAGGGACAGGCGAACCGAGCAGTTCTTC.

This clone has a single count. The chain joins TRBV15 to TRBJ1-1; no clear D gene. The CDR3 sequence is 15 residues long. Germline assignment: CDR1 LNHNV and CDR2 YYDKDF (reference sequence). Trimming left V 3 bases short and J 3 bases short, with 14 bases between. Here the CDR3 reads CATSSDVGADTEAFF. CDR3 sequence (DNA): TGTGCCACCAGCAGTGACGTGGGCGCGGACACTGAAGCTTTCTTT.

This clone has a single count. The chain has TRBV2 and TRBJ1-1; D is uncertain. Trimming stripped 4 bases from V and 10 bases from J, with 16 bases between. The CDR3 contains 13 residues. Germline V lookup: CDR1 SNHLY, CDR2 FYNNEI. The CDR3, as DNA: TGTGCCAGCAGTGTAGCCGGTGGGGTTGGAGCTTTCTTT. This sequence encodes CASSVAGGVGAFF. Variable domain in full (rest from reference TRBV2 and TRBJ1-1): EPEVTQTPSHQVTQMGQEVILRCVPISNHLYFYWYRQILGQKVEFLVSFYNNEISEKSEIFDDQFSVERPDGSNFTLKIRSTKLEDSAMYFCASSVAGGVGAFFGQGTRLTVV.

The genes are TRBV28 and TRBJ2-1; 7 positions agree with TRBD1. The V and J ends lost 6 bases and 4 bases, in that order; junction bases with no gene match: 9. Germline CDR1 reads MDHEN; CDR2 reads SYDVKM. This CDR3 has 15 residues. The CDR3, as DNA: TGTGCCAGCAGACCACAGGGGCACCTTTACAATGAGCAGTTCTTC. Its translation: CASRPQGHLYNEQFF. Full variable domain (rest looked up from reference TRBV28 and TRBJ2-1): DVKVTQSSRYLVKRTGEKVFLECVQDMDHENMFWYRQDPGLGLRLIYFSYDVKMKEKGDIPEGYSVSREKKERFSLILESASTNQTSMYLCASRPQGHLYNEQFFGPGTRLTVL.

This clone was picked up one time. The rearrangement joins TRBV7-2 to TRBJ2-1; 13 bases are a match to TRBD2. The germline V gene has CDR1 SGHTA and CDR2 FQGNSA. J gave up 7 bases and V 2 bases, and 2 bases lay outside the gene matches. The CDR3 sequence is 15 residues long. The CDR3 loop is CASSLTSGRANEQFF. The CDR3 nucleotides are TGTGCCAGCAGCTTAACTAGCGGGAGGGCGAATGAGCAGTTCTTC.

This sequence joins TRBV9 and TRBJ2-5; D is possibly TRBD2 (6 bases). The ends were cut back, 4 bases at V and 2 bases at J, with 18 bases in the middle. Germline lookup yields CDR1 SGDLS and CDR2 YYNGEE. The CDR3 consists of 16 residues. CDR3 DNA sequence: TGTGCCAGCAGCCTCATCGGGACTGCATCTCAAGAGACCCAGTACTTC. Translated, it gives CASSLIGTASQETQYF.

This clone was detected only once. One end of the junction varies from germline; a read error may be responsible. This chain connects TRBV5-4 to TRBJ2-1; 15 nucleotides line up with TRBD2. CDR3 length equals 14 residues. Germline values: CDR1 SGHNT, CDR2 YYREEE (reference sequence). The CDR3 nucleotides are TGTGCCAGCAGCTTGGCCGGGACTAGCGGGAGGATGATCTTC. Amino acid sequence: CASSLAGTSGRMIF. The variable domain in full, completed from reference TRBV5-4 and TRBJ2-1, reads ETGVTQSPTHLIKTRGQQVTLRCSSQSGHNTVSWYQQALGQGPQFIFQYYREEENGRGNFPPRFSGLQFPNYSSELNVNALELDDSALYLCASSLAGTSGRMIFGPGTRLTVL.

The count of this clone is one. CDR3 amino acids: CASRERGAGDTQYF. The CDR3 region has the DNA TGTGCCAGTAGGGAGCGTGGGGCGGGAGATACGCAGTATTTT. The rearrangement links TRBV19 to TRBJ2-3; either TRBD1 or TRBD2 may supply D (5 bases each). V was cut by 6 bases and J by 5 bases, with 15 bases left in between. The CDR3 is made up of 14 amino acids. Germline-derived CDR1 and CDR2 are LNHDA and SQIVND (reference sequence).

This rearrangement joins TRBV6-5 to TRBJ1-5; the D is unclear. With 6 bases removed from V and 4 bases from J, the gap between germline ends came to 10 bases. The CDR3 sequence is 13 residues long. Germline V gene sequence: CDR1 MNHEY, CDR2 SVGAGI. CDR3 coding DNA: TGTGCCAGCAGACCAGAGGGTAATCAGCCCCAGCATTTT. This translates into CASRPEGNQPQHF.

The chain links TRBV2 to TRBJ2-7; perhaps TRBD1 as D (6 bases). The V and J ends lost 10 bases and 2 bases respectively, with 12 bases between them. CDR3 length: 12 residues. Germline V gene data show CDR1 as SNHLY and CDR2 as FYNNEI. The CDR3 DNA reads TGTGCCACGAAGGACAGAACCTACGAGCAGTACTTC. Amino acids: CATKDRTYEQYF. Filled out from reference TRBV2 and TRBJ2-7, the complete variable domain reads EPEVTQTPSHQVTQMGQEVILRCVPISNHLYFYWYRQILGQKVEFLVSFYNNEISEKSEIFDDQFSVERPDGSNFTLKIRSTKLEDSAMYFCATKDRTYEQYFGPGTRLTVT.